A selection of T cell receptor beta chains follows, all from one sample in a study of Graves' ophthalmopathy and Graves' hyperthyroidism. TCRdb passed the multiplex PCR reads through MiXCR, listing each CDR3 protein once. The profile shows 200,000 to 250,000 distinct CDR3 sequences, 20% to 25% of them singletons. Sequencing was performed on peripheral blood. The receptors here all came from a woman aged 50 to 65 with Graves' ophthalmopathy. The CDR3 runs from the conserved cysteine through the conserved F or W. A D gene is named only where the DNA matches it firmly. Clone size is shown for a subset of rows, as once, few, many or a class of expanded clone.

abundance: NA; v_gene: TRBV28; d_gene: TRBD1; j_gene: TRBJ1-2; CDR3nt: TGTGCCAGCAGGTCGACAGGGGAGTATGGCTACACCTTC; CDR3aa: CASRSTGEYGYTF
abundance: NA; v_gene: TRBV7-9; d_gene: TRBD2; j_gene: TRBJ2-5; CDR3nt: TGTGCCAGCATAGCGGGGCGCCAAGAGACCCAGTACTTC; CDR3aa: CASIAGRQETQYF
abundance: many; v_gene: TRBV12-3/TRBV12-4; d_gene: NA; j_gene: TRBJ2-7; CDR3nt: TGTGCCAGCAGTGCTTCAGTACTCCCCTACGAGCAGTACTTC; CDR3aa: CASSASVLPYEQYF
abundance: few; v_gene: TRBV3-1; d_gene: TRBD1; j_gene: TRBJ2-7; CDR3nt: TGTGCCAGCAGCCGGAGTTTAACGACAGGGGGTGATGAGCAGTACTTC; CDR3aa: CASSRSLTTGGDEQYF
abundance: NA; v_gene: TRBV12-3/TRBV12-4; d_gene: NA; j_gene: TRBJ1-2; CDR3nt: TGTGCCAGCAGTTTTGGGAGAGGTGCGAACTATGGCTACACCTTC; CDR3aa: CASSFGRGANYGYTF
abundance: few; v_gene: TRBV4-2; d_gene: NA; j_gene: TRBJ1-3; CDR3nt: TGTGCCAGCAGCCAAGTACCGGATTTGGCCCCCCGCGACACCATATATTTT; CDR3aa: CASSQVPDLAPRDTIYF
abundance: many; v_gene: TRBV6-4; d_gene: TRBD1; j_gene: TRBJ1-1; CDR3nt: TGTGCCAGCAGAACGGACAGGAGAGCCCCAATGAACACTGAAGCTTTCTTT; CDR3aa: CASRTDRRAPMNTEAFF
abundance: many; v_gene: TRBV12-3/TRBV12-4; d_gene: NA; j_gene: TRBJ1-6; CDR3nt: TGTGCCAGCAGTCCGGGACATAATAATTCACCCCTCCACTTT; CDR3aa: CASSPGHNNSPLHF
abundance: NA; v_gene: TRBV15; d_gene: TRBD1; j_gene: TRBJ1-1; CDR3nt: TGTGCCACCAGCGGGTGGACAGGGGACACTGAAGCTTTCTTT; CDR3aa: CATSGWTGDTEAFF
abundance: many; v_gene: TRBV7-8; d_gene: TRBD2; j_gene: TRBJ2-3; CDR3nt: TGTGCCAGCAGCCCCACTAGCGGGAGGGCCGATACGCAGTATTTT; CDR3aa: CASSPTSGRADTQYF
abundance: many; v_gene: TRBV12-3/TRBV12-4; d_gene: NA; j_gene: TRBJ2-2; CDR3nt: TGTGCCAGCCCAAAGACAGGTCTTCACACCGGGGAGCTGTTTTTT; CDR3aa: CASPKTGLHTGELFF
abundance: many; v_gene: TRBV7-9; d_gene: TRBD1; j_gene: TRBJ1-6; CDR3nt: TGTGCCAGCAGCCGGGGGACAGGGGGATCACCCCTCCACTTT; CDR3aa: CASSRGTGGSPLHF
abundance: many; v_gene: TRBV11-2; d_gene: NA; j_gene: TRBJ2-5; CDR3nt: TGTGCCAGCAGCTTAGATCTTGCATGGGGAGTTGAGACCCAGTACTTC; CDR3aa: CASSLDLAWGVETQYF
abundance: many; v_gene: TRBV6-1; d_gene: NA; j_gene: TRBJ1-5; CDR3nt: TGTGCCAGCAGTGTATGGGACAGCAATCAGCCCCAGCATTTT; CDR3aa: CASSVWDSNQPQHF
abundance: many; v_gene: TRBV6-6; d_gene: NA; j_gene: TRBJ2-2; CDR3nt: TGTGCCAGTTCGAAATGGACAGCGAACACCGGGGAGCTGTTTTTT; CDR3aa: CASSKWTANTGELFF
abundance: many; v_gene: TRBV6-2/TRBV6-3; d_gene: NA; j_gene: TRBJ1-6; CDR3nt: TGTGCCAGCGGCCAGACGAATAATTCACCCCTCCACTTT; CDR3aa: CASGQTNNSPLHF
abundance: NA; v_gene: TRBV30; d_gene: NA; j_gene: TRBJ2-5; CDR3nt: TGTGCCTGGAGTGCTAACCTCGAAGAGACCCAGTACTTC; CDR3aa: CAWSANLEETQYF
abundance: many; v_gene: TRBV12-3/TRBV12-4; d_gene: TRBD1; j_gene: TRBJ2-2; CDR3nt: TGTGCCAGCAGTGAAGGCCGGGACAGGGGGCCTTCGGGGGAGCTGTTTTTT; CDR3aa: CASSEGRDRGPSGELFF
abundance: many; v_gene: TRBV20-1; d_gene: NA; j_gene: TRBJ1-1; CDR3nt: TGCAGTGCCACCCCTCTTGGGCATCAACTCGTTGGCACTGAAGCTTTCTTT; CDR3aa: CSATPLGHQLVGTEAFF
abundance: many; v_gene: TRBV28; d_gene: NA; j_gene: TRBJ1-6; CDR3nt: TGTGCCAGCAGTCTTCAGAGGGGGGGAAATTCACCCCTCCACTTT; CDR3aa: CASSLQRGGNSPLHF
abundance: few; v_gene: TRBV30; d_gene: NA; j_gene: TRBJ1-2; CDR3nt: TGTGCCTCGGATGGAAAGGGATTGCGGGGCTACACCTTC; CDR3aa: CASDGKGLRGYTF
abundance: many; v_gene: TRBV20-1; d_gene: NA; j_gene: TRBJ1-5; CDR3nt: TGCAGTGCTAGACCCGGGAGGGGGGCCCAGCATTTT; CDR3aa: CSARPGRGAQHF
abundance: once; v_gene: TRBV5-5; d_gene: TRBD1; j_gene: TRBJ1-2; CDR3nt: TGCGCCAGCAGCGGGACAGGGAACTATGGCTACACCTTC; CDR3aa: CASSGTGNYGYTF
abundance: many; v_gene: TRBV19; d_gene: NA; j_gene: TRBJ1-5; CDR3nt: TGTGCCAGTAGAATCACCCACCGGGCAGGGTCAAGCCTTGTTTTCCCCCAGCATTTT; CDR3aa: CASRITHRAGSSLVFPQHF
abundance: many; v_gene: TRBV6-1; d_gene: TRBD1; j_gene: TRBJ2-7; CDR3nt: TGTGCCAGCAGTAAGGGAGGGACAGGGAGCGATGATGCCTACGAGCAGTACTTC; CDR3aa: CASSKGGTGSDDAYEQYF
abundance: few; v_gene: TRBV6-1; d_gene: NA; j_gene: TRBJ1-1; CDR3nt: TGTGCCAGCAGTGCGGGGTTAATTGAAGCTTTCTTT; CDR3aa: CASSAGLIEAFF